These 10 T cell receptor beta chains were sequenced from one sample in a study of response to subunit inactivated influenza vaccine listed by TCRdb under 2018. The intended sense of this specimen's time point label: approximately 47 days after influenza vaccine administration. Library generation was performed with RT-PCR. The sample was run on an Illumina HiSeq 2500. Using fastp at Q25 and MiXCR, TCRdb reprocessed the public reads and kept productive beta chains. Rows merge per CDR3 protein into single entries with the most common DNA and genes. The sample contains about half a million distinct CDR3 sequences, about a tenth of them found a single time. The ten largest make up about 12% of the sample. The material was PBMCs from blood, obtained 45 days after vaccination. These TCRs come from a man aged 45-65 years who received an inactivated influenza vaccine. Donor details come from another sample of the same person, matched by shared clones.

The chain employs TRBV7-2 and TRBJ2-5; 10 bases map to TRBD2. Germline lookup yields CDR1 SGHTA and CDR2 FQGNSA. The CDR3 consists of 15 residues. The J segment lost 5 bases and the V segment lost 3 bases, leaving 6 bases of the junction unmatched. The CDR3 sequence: CASSLASGSGETQYF. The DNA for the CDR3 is TGTGCCAGCAGCTTGGCTAGCGGGAGCGGTGAGACCCAGTACTTC.

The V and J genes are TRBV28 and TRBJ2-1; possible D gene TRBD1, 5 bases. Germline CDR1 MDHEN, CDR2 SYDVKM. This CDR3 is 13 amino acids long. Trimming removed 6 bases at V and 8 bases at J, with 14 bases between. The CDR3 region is CASSRVPRDEQFF. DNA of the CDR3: TGTGCCAGCAGCCGGGTCCCCAGGGATGAGCAGTTCTTC.

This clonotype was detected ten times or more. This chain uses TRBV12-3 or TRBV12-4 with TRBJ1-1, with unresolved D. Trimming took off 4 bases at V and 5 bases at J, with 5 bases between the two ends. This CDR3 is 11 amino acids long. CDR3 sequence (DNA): TGTGCCAGCAGTTCCATTACTGAAGCTTTCTTT. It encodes CASSSITEAFF.

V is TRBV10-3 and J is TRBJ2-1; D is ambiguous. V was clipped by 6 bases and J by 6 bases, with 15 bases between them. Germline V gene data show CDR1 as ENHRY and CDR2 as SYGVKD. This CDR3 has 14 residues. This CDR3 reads CAIRAGRAVNEQFF. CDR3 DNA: TGTGCCATCAGAGCCGGCCGGGCTGTCAATGAGCAGTTCTTC.

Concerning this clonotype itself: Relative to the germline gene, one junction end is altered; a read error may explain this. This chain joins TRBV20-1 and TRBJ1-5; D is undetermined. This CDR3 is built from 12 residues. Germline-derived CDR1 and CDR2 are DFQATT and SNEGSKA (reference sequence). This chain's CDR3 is CSARDYGQPQHF. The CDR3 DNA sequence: TGCAGTGCTAGAGATTACGGGCAGCCCCAGCATTTC.

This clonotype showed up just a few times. In DNA form, the CDR3 reads TGCAGTGCTACGACTAGCGGGAATGCAGATACGCAGTATTTT. Amino acid sequence: CSATTSGNADTQYF. The chain is built from TRBV20-1 and TRBJ2-3; 11 positions agree with TRBD2. The length of the CDR3 is 14 residues. Germline CDR1 reads DFQATT; CDR2 reads SNEGSKA (reference sequence). The ends lost 4 bases at V and 4 bases at J; junction bases unmatched: 4.

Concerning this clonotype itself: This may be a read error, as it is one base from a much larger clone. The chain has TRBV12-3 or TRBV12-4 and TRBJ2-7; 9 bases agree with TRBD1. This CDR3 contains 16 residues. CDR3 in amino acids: CASSIGQGFPPYEQHF. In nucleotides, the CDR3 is TGTGCCAGCAGTATCGGACAGGGGTTTCCCCCCTACGAGCAGCACTTC.

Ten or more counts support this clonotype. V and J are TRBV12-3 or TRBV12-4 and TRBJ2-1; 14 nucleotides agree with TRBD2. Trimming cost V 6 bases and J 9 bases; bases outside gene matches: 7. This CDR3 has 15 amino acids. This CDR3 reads CASSPGLAGESEQFF. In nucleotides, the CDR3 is TGTGCCAGCAGCCCGGGACTAGCGGGAGAGAGTGAGCAGTTCTTC.

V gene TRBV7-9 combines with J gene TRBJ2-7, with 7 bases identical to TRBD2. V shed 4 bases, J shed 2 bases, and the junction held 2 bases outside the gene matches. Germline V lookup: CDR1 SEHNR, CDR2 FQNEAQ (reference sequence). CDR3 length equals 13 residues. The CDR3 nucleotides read TGTGCCAGCAGCTCGCGGGAGACCTACGAGCAGTACTTC. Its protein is CASSSRETYEQYF. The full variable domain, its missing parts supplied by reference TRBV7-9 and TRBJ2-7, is DTGVSQNPRHKITKRGQNVTFRCDPISEHNRLYWYRQTLGQGPEFLTYFQNEAQLEKSRLLSDRFSAERPKGSFSTLEIQRTEQGDSAMYLCASSSRETYEQYFGPGTRLTVT.

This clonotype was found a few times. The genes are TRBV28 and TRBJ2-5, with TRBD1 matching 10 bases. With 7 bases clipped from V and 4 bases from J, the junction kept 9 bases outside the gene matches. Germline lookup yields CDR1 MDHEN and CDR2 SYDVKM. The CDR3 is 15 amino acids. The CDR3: CASKIGTGALETQYF. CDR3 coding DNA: TGTGCCAGCAAAATCGGGACAGGGGCTCTAGAGACCCAGTACTTC.